This is a list of T cell receptor beta chains from one sample in a study of T cells after yellow fever vaccination. TCRdb ran MiXCR on the 5' RACE reads and lists one entry per CDR3 protein. The data hold about 230,000 distinct CDR3 sequences, with more than 6.5% observed a single time. Sequences were derived from CD4+ T cells sorted from PBMCs, sampled on the day of the yellow fever booster vaccination. Receptor source: a young man who received the YFV17D yellow fever vaccine. Both conserved end residues are part of each CDR3. Each record gives: clone size, D gene, V gene, J gene, CDR3 protein, CDR3 DNA. A D gene is named only where the DNA matches it firmly. Clone size appears in some rows only: once, few, many, or a class for an expanded clone.

.	TRBD2	TRBV6-2/TRBV6-3	TRBJ2-1	CASSYSRSGGPGEQFF	TGTGCCAGCAGTTACTCGAGGTCGGGAGGGCCAGGTGAGCAGTTCTTC
few	.	TRBV12-3/TRBV12-4	TRBJ2-1	CASSGPGVPINEQFF	TGTGCCAGCAGTGGTCCGGGAGTCCCTATCAATGAGCAGTTCTTC
.	TRBD2	TRBV15	TRBJ2-1	CATSMSGTSGMGPYNEQFF	TGTGCCACCAGCATGTCCGGGACTAGCGGGATGGGCCCCTACAATGAGCAGTTCTTC
many	.	TRBV12-3/TRBV12-4	TRBJ2-1	CASSFLSGVEQFF	TGTGCCAGCAGTTTTCTGTCGGGTGTTGAGCAGTTCTTC
many	.	TRBV3-1	TRBJ2-1	CASSQRRPREDSYNEQFF	TGTGCCAGCAGCCAACGACGTCCCAGGGAGGACTCCTACAATGAGCAGTTCTTC
few	.	TRBV5-1	TRBJ1-2	CASSLSEGGYTF	TGCGCCAGCAGCTTGAGTGAAGGCGGCTACACCTTC
.	.	TRBV20-1	TRBJ2-1	CSARGFPRGLSDEQFF	TGCAGTGCTAGAGGATTCCCCCGGGGGCTTTCCGATGAGCAGTTCTTC
.	.	TRBV20-1	TRBJ2-5	CSAREGGDTETQYF	TGCAGTGCTAGAGAGGGTGGGGATACAGAGACCCAGTACTTC
many	.	TRBV12-3/TRBV12-4	TRBJ2-2	CASCLTGSTGELFF	TGTGCCAGCTGCTTAACGGGATCCACCGGGGAGCTGTTTTTT
few	.	TRBV9	TRBJ1-3	CASSVVGEAGNTIYF	TGTGCCAGCAGCGTAGTGGGGGAGGCTGGAAACACCATATATTTT
.	.	TRBV20-1	TRBJ2-5	CSAQAPDFQETQYF	TGCAGTGCGCAGGCCCCGGACTTCCAAGAGACCCAGTACTTC
few	.	TRBV3-1	TRBJ2-5	CASSQARGGETQYF	TGTGCCAGCAGCCAAGCCCGGGGTGGAGAGACCCAGTACTTC
many	TRBD2	TRBV18	TRBJ2-5	CASSPISGSYQETQYF	TGTGCCAGCTCACCAATTAGCGGGAGTTATCAGGAGACCCAGTACTTC
few	TRBD1	TRBV11-2	TRBJ2-5	CASSLTGLRQETQYF	TGTGCCAGCAGCCTGACAGGGCTAAGACAAGAGACCCAGTACTTC
few	TRBD1	TRBV6-2/TRBV6-3	TRBJ2-3	CASSYRGRTTDTQYF	TGTGCCAGCAGTTACAGGGGGCGGACCACAGATACGCAGTATTTT
.	.	TRBV14	TRBJ1-1	CASSQESWVGTEAFF	TGTGCCAGCAGCCAAGAGAGTTGGGTTGGCACTGAAGCTTTCTTT
.	.	TRBV20-1	TRBJ2-1	CSARGPDSYNEQFF	TGCAGTGCTAGAGGCCCTGACTCCTACAATGAGCAGTTCTTC
many	.	TRBV20-1	TRBJ2-4	CSGSPSNIQYF	TGCAGTGGTTCTCCGTCTAACATTCAGTACTTC
.	.	TRBV5-5	TRBJ1-5	CASSPRQSNQPQHF	TGTGCCAGCAGCCCTAGGCAGTCGAATCAGCCCCAGCATTTT
few	TRBD2	TRBV20-1	TRBJ2-1	CSASGRAGANYNEQFF	TGCAGTGCTAGCGGTCGAGCGGGAGCCAACTACAATGAGCAGTTCTTC
few	.	TRBV20-1	TRBJ2-5	CSARDPFGVETQYF	TGCAGTGCTAGAGATCCGTTTGGGGTCGAGACCCAGTACTTC
.	TRBD2	TRBV9	TRBJ2-1	CASSVAPGTSGSNEQFF	TGTGCCAGCAGCGTAGCCCCCGGGACTAGCGGGAGTAATGAGCAGTTCTTC
few	.	TRBV7-8	TRBJ2-1	CASSLSTGNEQFF	TGTGCCAGCAGCTTATCTACCGGCAATGAGCAGTTCTTC
.	.	TRBV21-1	TRBJ2-5	CASSKVVDREAQYF	TGTGCCAGCAGCAAAGTCGTGGACAGGGAGGCCCAGTACTTC
few	.	TRBV6-2/TRBV6-3	TRBJ2-7	CASKGYEQYF	TGTGCCAGCAAGGGTTACGAGCAGTACTTC
few	.	TRBV9	TRBJ2-3	CASSGTVTPDTQYF	TGTGCCAGCAGCGGGACAGTAACCCCAGATACGCAGTATTTT
few	.	TRBV12-3/TRBV12-4	TRBJ1-3	CASRHHGSSGNTIYF	TGTGCCAGCAGGCACCACGGAAGCTCTGGAAACACCATATATTTT
many	.	TRBV24-1	TRBJ2-3	CATGRTDTQYF	TGTGCCACAGGACGGACAGATACGCAGTATTTT
.	TRBD1	TRBV10-3	TRBJ1-1	CAIRRGQANTEAFF	TGTGCCATCAGGAGGGGACAGGCGAACACTGAAGCTTTCTTT
many	TRBD1	TRBV29-1	TRBJ2-1	CSVGQGSDEQFF	TGCAGCGTTGGACAGGGGTCGGATGAGCAGTTCTTC
many	TRBD2	TRBV5-1	TRBJ2-5	CASSLVTSGRALETQYF	TGCGCCAGCAGCTTGGTGACTAGCGGGAGGGCCTTGGAGACCCAGTACTTC
.	.	TRBV6-5	TRBJ1-5	CASSYSKHSNQPQHF	TGTGCCAGCAGTTACTCGAAACATAGCAATCAGCCCCAGCATTTT
many	TRBD1	TRBV12-3/TRBV12-4	TRBJ2-5	CASSPQGAGTQYF	TGTGCCAGCAGTCCACAGGGGGCCGGGACCCAGTACTTC
few	TRBD2	TRBV20-1	TRBJ2-4	CSALDLASREGSKNIQYF	TGCAGTGCCTTAGACCTAGCTTCGCGGGAGGGCTCCAAAAACATTCAGTACTTC
many	TRBD2	TRBV20-1	TRBJ2-3	CSASSGGRRGDTQYF	TGCAGTGCTAGTTCCGGCGGGAGACGGGGAGATACGCAGTATTTT
few	TRBD1	TRBV20-1	TRBJ2-1	CSARVGTGGEQFF	TGCAGTGCTAGAGTGGGGACAGGGGGTGAGCAGTTCTTC
few	.	TRBV18	TRBJ2-7	CASSPSGGSAEQYF	TGTGCCAGCTCACCGTCGGGGGGCAGCGCCGAGCAGTACTTC
many	.	TRBV20-1	TRBJ2-4	CSATVPEFTKNIQYF	TGCAGTGCTACGGTACCGGAATTCACCAAAAACATTCAGTACTTC
.	TRBD2	TRBV20-1	TRBJ2-1	CCARDQSGREGYNEQFF	TGCTGTGCTAGAGATCAGAGTGGGCGGGAGGGTTATAATGAGCAGTTCTTC
.	.	TRBV19	TRBJ2-2	CASSFRRGINTGELFF	TGTGCCAGTAGCTTCAGACGGGGGATTAACACCGGGGAGCTGTTTTTT
.	.	TRBV19	TRBJ2-3	CASRGRETDTQYF	TGTGCCAGTCGTGGCAGGGAGACAGATACGCAGTATTTT
.	TRBD2	TRBV20-1	TRBJ2-1	CSAWTSGLYNEQFF	TGCAGTGCTTGGACTAGCGGGCTTTACAATGAGCAGTTCTTC
many	.	TRBV5-1	TRBJ2-1	CASSLGSYNEQFF	TGCGCCAGCAGCTTGGGCAGCTACAATGAGCAGTTCTTC
many	TRBD1	TRBV7-2	TRBJ2-5	CASSKDRGRQETQYF	TGTGCCAGCAGCAAGGACAGGGGGCGGCAAGAGACCCAGTACTTC
.	TRBD1	TRBV7-2	TRBJ2-3	CASRTDRGRLTDTQYF	TGTGCCAGCAGGACCGACAGGGGCCGACTCACAGATACGCAGTATTTT
few	.	TRBV5-1	TRBJ2-1	CASSTWTEEEQFF	TGCGCCAGCAGCACTTGGACAGAAGAAGAGCAGTTCTTC
.	.	TRBV9	TRBJ2-1	CASSVAGRREWNEQFF	TGTGCCAGCAGCGTAGCGGGAAGGCGGGAATGGAATGAGCAGTTCTTC
many	.	TRBV3-1	TRBJ1-1	CASSLVGGTEAFF	TGTGCCAGCAGCCTAGTGGGGGGCACTGAAGCTTTCTTT
.	.	TRBV10-2	TRBJ2-1	CASSPVAETRDEQFF	TGCGCCAGCAGTCCTGTAGCGGAGACGCGGGATGAGCAGTTCTTC
few	.	TRBV7-2	TRBJ2-1	CASSFPGYNEQFF	TGTGCCAGCAGCTTCCCAGGCTACAATGAGCAGTTCTTC
.	TRBD2	TRBV7-9	TRBJ2-5	CASSPGSGIKTQYF	TGTGCCAGCAGCCCGGGTAGCGGGATAAAGACCCAGTACTTC
.	.	TRBV15	TRBJ1-2	CATSRGGVDYGYTF	TGTGCCACCAGCAGGGGAGGAGTGGACTATGGCTACACCTTC